The 8 T cell receptor beta chains given below trace back to one sample, sequenced in a study of blood T cell repertoires in COVID-19. Here immunoSEQ multiplex PCR was the method, and the copy in TCRdb shows in-frame clones only, minus some. The table includes about 91,000 clones, under 85% detected once. Material: peripheral blood. The receptor set was obtained from a man between 65 and 80 years old with acute or convalescent COVID-19.

This clone was picked up many times. Within the sample, other DNA sequences also encode this same CDR3. This chain links TRBV27 with TRBJ2-7, with 8 bases that match TRBD2. CDR1 and CDR2 (germline): MNHEY, SMNVEV (reference sequence). The trim removed 2 bases at V and 2 bases at J, leaving 2 bases unmatched. The CDR3 sequence is 14 residues long. This CDR3 is CASSLGTSAYEQYF. The CDR3, as DNA: TGTGCCAGCAGTTTAGGGACTAGTGCCTACGAGCAGTACTTC.

V gene TRBV5-1 combines with J gene TRBJ1-1, with unresolved D. Germline V gene data show CDR1 as SGHRS and CDR2 as YFSETQ. V lost 0 bases, J lost 0 bases, and 12 bases lay in between. This CDR3 region has 16 residues. This chain's CDR3 is CASSLGSVSMNTEAFF. In DNA, the CDR3 is TGCGCCAGCAGCTTGGGGTCTGTATCTATGAACACTGAAGCTTTCTTT.

V is TRBV6-6 and J is TRBJ2-3; 9 bases are shared with TRBD2. Germline assignment: CDR1 MNHNY and CDR2 SVGAGI (reference sequence). V lost 4 bases, J lost 3 bases, and 5 bases stayed unmatched. The CDR3 has 15 amino acids. The CDR3, as DNA: TGTGCCAGCAGTTTTAGCGGGAGAGTAACAGATACGCAGTATTTT. Protein: CASSFSGRVTDTQYF.

CDR3 DNA: TGTGCCTGGAGTCAGGGGCCCCCCCCCTACGAGCAGTACTTC. Translation: CAWSQGPPPYEQYF. The V gene is TRBV30, the J gene TRBJ2-7; D is perhaps TRBD1 (6 bases). The CDR3 length is 14 residues. Trimming shortened V by 2 bases and J by 2 bases, and 13 bases separated the two germline ends. The germline CDR1 and CDR2 sequences are GTSNPN and SVGIG (reference sequence).

The rearrangement links TRBV30 to TRBJ2-1; 11 nucleotides match TRBD1. The CDR3 is made up of 15 amino acids. V was pared by 3 bases and J by 4 bases, with 5 bases of the junction left unmatched. The germline CDR1 and CDR2 sequences are GTSNPN and SVGIG (reference sequence). CDR3: CAWRSRDRGYNEQFF. CDR3 DNA: TGTGCCTGGAGGAGCCGGGACAGGGGGTACAATGAGCAGTTCTTC.

In this sample, this clone turned up once. The chain employs TRBV11-3 and TRBJ2-3, with D perhaps matching TRBD2 (7 bases). The CDR3 sequence is 13 residues long. CDR1 is SGHNT, CDR2 YENEEA, per germline. Trimming removed 5 bases from V and 10 bases from J, with 16 bases in between. The CDR3 region has the DNA TGTGCCAGCAGCACTTTAGGGGGGGGGTCGCAGTATTTT. Translating gives CASSTLGGGSQYF.

The chain employs TRBV29-1 and TRBJ2-1; TRBD2 matches 10 bases. V lost 0 bases and J lost 9; bases outside the gene matches: 8. Germline V gene sequence: CDR1 SQVTM, CDR2 ANQGSEA. CDR3 length equals 15 residues. CDR3 in amino acids: CSVEDRSGRDFEQFF. The CDR3 DNA is TGCAGCGTTGAAGATCGGAGCGGGAGGGATTTTGAGCAGTTCTTC.

This clone has a count of ten or more. The chain recombines TRBV19 with TRBJ2-7; 9 nucleotides agree with TRBD1. The CDR3 runs to 15 residues. Germline CDR1 is LNHDA and CDR2 is SQIVND (reference sequence). With V trimmed by 6 bases and J by 3 bases, 9 bases remained unmatched. The CDR3 spells CASRNPGQGIYEQYF. CDR3 in DNA: TGTGCCAGTAGAAACCCGGGACAGGGCATCTACGAGCAGTACTTC.